One and the same sample provided the 29 T cell receptor beta chains below, sequenced in a study of STAT5B mutations in CD4+ large granular lymphocyte leukemia. Sequencing was performed with immunoSEQ multiplex PCR; in TCRdb, only in-frame clones are kept and a portion is missing. The repertoire holds fewer than 50,000 clones, with roughly 85% as singletons. The sequenced sample was CD4+ T cells from blood buffy coats. These receptors were taken from a human donor in good health.

This clone was seen only once. The chain combines TRBV7-2 with TRBJ2-4; D is possibly TRBD1 (5 bases). Germline assignment: CDR1 SGHTA and CDR2 FQGNSA. V was cut by 7 bases and J by 2 bases, with 12 bases left in between. This CDR3 contains 14 residues. CDR3 DNA sequence: TGTGCCAGCAACCTCGACAGCACCAAAAACATTCAGTACTTC. Amino acid sequence: CASNLDSTKNIQYF.

A single count supports this clone. V gene TRBV25-1 combines with J gene TRBJ1-1; 8 bases align to TRBD1. CDR1 MGHDK and CDR2 SYGVNS come from the germline V gene. The CDR3 is made up of 14 amino acids. Germline trimming cut 3 bases from V and 4 bases from J; bases unmatched to any gene: 4. DNA of the CDR3: TGTGCCAGCAGTGAGCAGGGGGCTAGCACTGAAGCTTTCTTT. Translation gives CASSEQGASTEAFF.

The table lists this clone with a count of one. V usage is TRBV6-6 and J usage is TRBJ1-4; D gene ambiguous. CDR3 size: 13 residues. V was trimmed by 6 bases and J by 7 bases, leaving 12 bases between them. Germline CDR1 is MNHNY and CDR2 is SVGAGI (reference sequence). CDR3 DNA sequence: TGTGCCAGCAGGTATGGGCCCGGTGAAAAACTGTTTTTT. Its translation is CASRYGPGEKLFF.

The chain is built from TRBV6-1 and TRBJ1-1; D remains unclear. CDR1 is MNHNS and CDR2 is SASEGT in the germline V gene. The CDR3 is 14 amino acids. V lost 2 bases to trimming and J lost 8 bases, with 15 bases between them. CDR3: CASSELPTDVEAFF. DNA of the CDR3: TGTGCCAGCAGTGAACTACCGACCGATGTGGAAGCTTTCTTT.

Comments on this clone: A junction end diverges from the germline sequence, so it may reflect a read error. The chain couples TRBV5-1 to TRBJ1-2; maybe TRBD1 (5 bases). The CDR3 has 13 residues. Germline V gives CDR1 SGHRS, CDR2 YFSETQ. CDR3: CASRKDVAGSYTF. In nucleotides, the CDR3 is TGTGCCAGCAGGAAGGACGTCGCAGGGTCCTACACCTTC.

The count of this clone is one. This chain joins TRBV4-3 and TRBJ2-6, with unresolved D. The CDR3 consists of 17 residues. Trimming shortened V by 0 bases and J by 0 bases, and 9 bases separated the two germline ends. Germline loops: CDR1 LGHNA, CDR2 YSLEER. The CDR3 is CASSQDLPASGANVLTF. CDR3 DNA: TGCGCCAGCAGCCAAGATCTGCCAGCCTCTGGGGCCAACGTCCTGACTTTC.

The chain links TRBV12-5 to TRBJ2-2; D is uncertain. The V end lost 2 bases, the J end lost 2 bases, and 0 bases lay between the germline ends. The CDR3 consists of 12 residues. Germline V gene sequence: CDR1 LGHNT, CDR2 FRNRAP. The CDR3 DNA sequence: TGTGCTAGTGGTTTGAACACCGGGGAGCTGTTTTTT. Its translation is CASGLNTGELFF.

The table lists this clone with a few counts. V usage is TRBV7-6 and J usage is TRBJ2-1, with D possibly matching TRBD2 (6 bases). CDR1 SGHVS and CDR2 FNYEAQ come from the germline V gene. This CDR3 is built from 17 residues. Trimming stripped 6 bases from V and 5 bases from J, with 23 bases between. The CDR3, as DNA: TGTGCCAGCAGTTGGGTCGTAGGCGGAGGGGACCACAATGAGCAGTTCTTC. Its translation is CASSWVVGGGDHNEQFF.

The rearrangement uses TRBV28 and TRBJ2-1; 10 positions agree with TRBD2. CDR1 and CDR2 from the germline V gene are MDHEN and SYDVKM. CDR3 length equals 16 residues. Losses at the gene ends were 4 bases for V and 3 bases for J; bases not matched to a gene: 6. The chain's CDR3 is CASSSPTSGYYNEQFF. CDR3 in DNA: TGTGCCAGCAGTTCCCCGACTAGCGGGTACTACAATGAGCAGTTCTTC.

The V and J genes are TRBV6-6 and TRBJ1-6, with D unresolved. The CDR3 runs 12 residues. Germline-derived CDR1 and CDR2 are MNHNY and SVGAGI (reference sequence). V dropped 2 bases and J dropped 13 bases, with 9 bases sitting between them. The DNA of the CDR3 is TGTGCCAGCAGTTACGGCCCCTTGCCCCTCCACTTT. Translated: CASSYGPLPLHF.

This chain links TRBV5-1 with TRBJ1-1; 7 bases map to TRBD1. The ends lost 4 bases at V and 1 base at J; junction bases unmatched: 7. Germline CDR1 is SGHRS and CDR2 is YFSETQ. The length of the CDR3 is 15 residues. The DNA of the CDR3 is TGCGCCAGCAGCCTTACGGGACAGAAGAACACTGAAGCTTTCTTT. This translates into CASSLTGQKNTEAFF. The whole variable domain, remainder taken from reference TRBV5-1 and TRBJ1-1, is KAGVTQTPRYLIKTRGQQVTLSCSPISGHRSVSWYQQTPGQGLQFLFEYFSETQRNKGNFPGRFSGRQFSNSRSEMNVSTLELGDSALYLCASSLTGQKNTEAFFGQGTRLTVV.

The V call is TRBV5-1, the J call TRBJ2-3, with D tentatively TRBD1 or TRBD2 (5 bases each). The V end lost 4 bases, the J end lost 2 bases, and 11 bases lay between the germline ends. The germline V gene has CDR1 SGHRS and CDR2 YFSETQ. There are 14 residues in the CDR3. CDR3 sequence: CASSKGPPTDTQYF. The CDR3 coding sequence is TGCGCCAGCAGCAAGGGACCACCCACAGATACGCAGTATTTT. Looking up the rest from reference TRBV5-1 and TRBJ2-3 gives the full variable domain: KAGVTQTPRYLIKTRGQQVTLSCSPISGHRSVSWYQQTPGQGLQFLFEYFSETQRNKGNFPGRFSGRQFSNSRSEMNVSTLELGDSALYLCASSKGPPTDTQYFGPGTRLTVL.

This clone showed up just a few times. V and J are TRBV30 and TRBJ1-3, with D possibly matching TRBD1 (5 bases). CDR3 length: 13 residues. Germline V gene data show CDR1 as GTSNPN and CDR2 as SVGIG (reference sequence). V was clipped by 1 base and J by 9 bases, with 13 bases between them. CDR3 amino acids: CAWSGDLGATIYF. The DNA for the CDR3 is TGTGCCTGGAGTGGGGATCTTGGGGCCACCATATATTTT.

The chain recombines TRBV9 with TRBJ2-3; D might be TRBD1 (5 bases). The CDR3 is made up of 21 amino acids. V was trimmed by 0 bases and J by 0 bases, leaving 26 bases between them. Germline V CDR1 and CDR2: SGDLS, YYNGEE. The CDR3 loop is CASSVGSVGRSSRGSTDTQYF. The CDR3 coding sequence is TGTGCCAGCAGCGTAGGCTCCGTGGGGCGGTCCTCACGTGGGAGCACAGATACGCAGTATTTT.

V usage is TRBV5-1 and J usage is TRBJ2-1; 11 bases are a match to TRBD2. This CDR3 has 15 amino acids. V gave up 2 bases and J gave up 6 bases; unmatched junction bases: 4. Per the germline V gene, CDR1 is SGHRS and CDR2 is YFSETQ. The CDR3, as DNA: TGCGCCAGCAGCTTAATAGCGGGAGGGGCCAATGAGCAGTTCTTC. It specifies CASSLIAGGANEQFF.

The gene calls are TRBV7-2 and TRBJ2-1, with D perhaps TRBD1 (5 bases). This CDR3 has 13 amino acids. Looked up from germline, CDR1 is SGHTA and CDR2 is FQGNSA. Trimming pared 5 bases from V and 7 bases from J, leaving 12 bases between. The CDR3 loop reads CASSQGTVNEQFF. CDR3 in DNA: TGTGCCAGCAGCCAGGGAACCGTAAATGAGCAGTTCTTC.

The chain has TRBV29-1 and TRBJ1-1; D remains unclear. Trimming left V 6 bases short and J 10 bases short, with 18 bases between. Germline assignment: CDR1 SQVTM and CDR2 ANQGSEA. CDR3 length: 12 amino acids. DNA for the CDR3: TGCAGCGTCCTGGCGGAGTCACGCCGAGCTTTCTTT. Translation gives CSVLAESRRAFF.

The chain uses TRBV14 and TRBJ2-5, with D possibly being TRBD2 (6 bases). The V gene's germline CDR1 is SGHDN and CDR2 FVKESK. The CDR3 is 15 residues long. Trimming stripped 0 bases from V and 2 bases from J, with 10 bases between. The CDR3 nucleotides read TGTGCCAGCAGCCAAGACGGGAGAATGCAAGAGACCCAGTACTTC. This encodes CASSQDGRMQETQYF.

This clone was picked up one time. The V call is TRBV4-1, the J call TRBJ2-3; possibly TRBD1 or TRBD2 for D (6 bases each). CDR1 and CDR2 (germline): MGHRA, YSYEKL. The CDR3 is 16 residues long. Trimming removed 4 bases from V and 6 bases from J, with 20 bases in between. The CDR3 nucleotides are TGCGCCAGCAGCCCATCTTATGGGGGCGCGGGGGATACGCAGTATTTT. It specifies CASSPSYGGAGDTQYF.

By share, this clone ranks as medium-sized. This chain links TRBV19 with TRBJ2-7, with 10 bases identical to TRBD1. Germline V CDR1 and CDR2: LNHDA, SQIVND (reference sequence). This CDR3 is built from 14 residues. With V trimmed by 7 bases and J by 3 bases, 6 bases remained unmatched. DNA for the CDR3: TGTGCCAGTACCCCGACAGGGGGCATCTACGAGCAGTACTTC. Its protein is CASTPTGGIYEQYF.

The rearrangement uses TRBV6-5 and TRBJ2-1, with 10 bases that match TRBD1. V lost 6 bases, J lost 7 bases, and 6 bases stayed unmatched. Germline values: CDR1 MNHEY, CDR2 SVGAGI. The CDR3 contains 14 residues. The CDR3, as DNA: TGTGCCAGCAGACGAGACAGGGGGCAAAATGAGCAGTTCTTC. This gives the protein CASRRDRGQNEQFF.

This clone was recorded once. The genes are TRBV10-2 and TRBJ1-5; D gene uncertain. Germline assignment: CDR1 WSHSY and CDR2 SAAADI. The CDR3 is 12 amino acids. Trimming left V 3 bases short and J 4 bases short, with 4 bases between. The CDR3 nucleotides read TGCGCCAGCAGTGATGGGAATCAGCCCCAGCATTTT. It codes for CASSDGNQPQHF.

The rearrangement uses TRBV19 and TRBJ2-7; D not resolved. CDR3 length: 11 residues. With 4 bases removed from V and 5 bases from J, the gap between germline ends came to 6 bases. Germline lookup yields CDR1 LNHDA and CDR2 SQIVND (reference sequence). CDR3 protein: CASSNSNEQYF. CDR3 DNA: TGTGCCAGTAGTAACAGCAACGAGCAGTACTTC.

V is TRBV7-2 and J is TRBJ2-5; no definite D call. Germline V CDR1 and CDR2: SGHTA, FQGNSA. The germline V and J ends were trimmed by 4 bases and 1 base, with 13 bases remaining between them. The CDR3 spans 15 residues. The CDR3 spells CASSSLPLGQETQYF. In nucleotides, the CDR3 is TGTGCCAGCAGCTCGCTTCCTCTGGGCCAAGAGACCCAGTACTTC.

CDR3 sequence (DNA): TGTGCCAGCAGTGACCCCGGAGGGGCCTCCTACGAGCAGTACTTC. Its protein is CASSDPGGASYEQYF. The chain couples TRBV25-1 to TRBJ2-7, with D possibly TRBD2 on 6 matching bases. Germline lookup yields CDR1 MGHDK and CDR2 SYGVNS. The CDR3 totals 15 residues. Trimming cost V 3 bases and J 0 bases, with 12 bases left between them.

This clone was observed once. The chain joins TRBV13 to TRBJ2-1; 14 nucleotides line up with TRBD2. The CDR3 has 18 amino acids. V was clipped by 4 bases and J by 0 bases; unmatched bases: 5. Germline V gene sequence: CDR1 PRHDT, CDR2 FYEKMQ (reference sequence). The CDR3 DNA follows: TGTGCCAGCAGCTGGACTAGCGGGAGGCCCCGCTCCTACAATGAGCAGTTCTTC. This gives the protein CASSWTSGRPRSYNEQFF.

The V call is TRBV19, the J call TRBJ1-1; a possible D gene is TRBD1 (5 bases). Germline CDR1 reads LNHDA; CDR2 reads SQIVND (reference sequence). The CDR3 covers 13 residues. Trimming left V 3 bases short and J 4 bases short, with 9 bases between. The CDR3 loop reads CASSIPGLTEAFF. CDR3 in DNA: TGTGCCAGTAGTATCCCAGGGCTCACTGAAGCTTTCTTT.

V is TRBV28 and J is TRBJ2-7, with 8 positions matching TRBD1. With 6 bases clipped from V and 6 bases from J, the junction kept 13 bases outside the gene matches. CDR1 is MDHEN, CDR2 SYDVKM, per germline. The CDR3 sequence is 15 residues long. The CDR3 is CASRPPRGQVGEQYF. CDR3 nucleotide sequence: TGTGCCAGCAGGCCACCCAGGGGACAGGTGGGCGAGCAGTACTTC.

This clone was found once. V is TRBV18 and J is TRBJ1-1, with D unresolved. The V gene's germline CDR1 is KGHSH and CDR2 LQKENI. The CDR3 loop spans 13 amino acids. V was cut by 4 bases and J by 0 bases, with 6 bases left in between. The CDR3 bases are TGTGCCAGCTCACGAGATATGAACACTGAAGCTTTCTTT. It translates to CASSRDMNTEAFF.